These 22 T cell receptor beta chains were sequenced from one sample in a study of naive and memory T cell subsets. Overall study results and limits: Naive repertoires, especially CD8, held a few larger clonotypes, possibly memory cells re-expressing CD45RA.

The beta constant-region primer was an equimolar mix of two oligonucleotides covering TRBC1 and TRBC2. The ligated cDNA underwent four PCR rounds using SP2 and nested alpha and beta constant-region primers. A single record per CDR3 protein comes from TCRdb applying MiXCR to the UMI-ligation and nested PCR reads. The table has 120,000 to 150,000 distinct CDR3 sequences, about 20% seen once; the top ten hold 0.55% to 0.75%. No antigen has been identified for these receptors. Sequencing was carried out using naive CD8+ T cells from blood. Every receptor here comes from a human donor in good health.

This clonotype occurred a few times. The J gene is TRBJ2-1, the V gene TRBV7-6; 12 bases fit TRBD2. CDR1 and CDR2 (germline): SGHVS, FNYEAQ. V lost 5 bases, J lost 9 bases, and 11 bases stayed unmatched. The CDR3 is made up of 16 amino acids. CDR3 nucleotide sequence: TGTGCCAGCAGCGGAAGACTAGCGGGAGTACGGGGTGAGCAGTTCTTC. This gives the protein CASSGRLAGVRGEQFF.

This sequence joins TRBV28 and TRBJ2-5; no reliable D call. Germline CDR1 MDHEN, CDR2 SYDVKM. This CDR3 region has 13 residues. V lost 1 base, J lost 2 bases, and 5 bases lay in between. The CDR3 DNA is TGTGCCAGCAGTTTATTCATGCAAGAGACCCAGTACTTC. This translates into CASSLFMQETQYF.

Many counts were recorded for this clonotype. This chain uses TRBV12-3 or TRBV12-4 with TRBJ2-3; D is uncertain. The CDR3 has 11 amino acids. V lost 5 bases and J 3 bases, leaving 3 bases between the germline ends. The CDR3 DNA sequence: TGTGCCAGCAGTGAGACAGATACGCAGTATTTT. This translates into CASSETDTQYF.

The rearrangement links TRBV28 to TRBJ1-1; D is uncertain. Germline-derived CDR1 and CDR2 are MDHEN and SYDVKM. V was pared by 6 bases and J by 0 bases, with 17 bases between. The CDR3 spans 16 residues. CDR3: CASSPTDRQLNTEAFF. The CDR3 nucleotides read TGTGCCAGCAGCCCCACCGATAGGCAGCTGAACACTGAAGCTTTCTTT.

The chain uses TRBV28 and TRBJ2-3; 9 bases match TRBD2. Per germline, CDR1 MDHEN and CDR2 SYDVKM. V was clipped by 5 bases and J by 1 base; unmatched bases: 4. The CDR3 is made up of 15 amino acids. The CDR3 DNA follows: TGTGCCAGCAGTCCCCTAGCGGGACGCACAGATACGCAGTATTTT. Protein: CASSPLAGRTDTQYF.

This chain uses TRBV6-5 with TRBJ1-4; D gene unclear. The CDR3 runs to 14 residues. CDR1 is MNHEY and CDR2 is SVGAGI in the germline V gene. Trimming cost V 3 bases and J 3 bases, with 8 bases left between them. The CDR3 nucleotides read TGTGCCAGCAGTTATACCGATGCTAATGAAAAACTGTTTTTT. Translated, it gives CASSYTDANEKLFF.

This chain connects TRBV25-1 to TRBJ1-2; weak D call: TRBD1 (5 bases). The V gene lost 1 base and the J gene lost 4 bases, with 19 bases spanning the gap. Germline assignment: CDR1 MGHDK and CDR2 SYGVNS. The CDR3 loop spans 17 amino acids. The CDR3 DNA is TGTGCCAGCAGTGAATCGACAGCGCCTCGAGGGACCTATGGCTACACCTTC. Protein: CASSESTAPRGTYGYTF.

This clonotype was detected only a few times. The rearrangement joins TRBV29-1 to TRBJ1-2; D is possibly TRBD1 (6 bases). The germline V gene has CDR1 SQVTM and CDR2 ANQGSEA. This CDR3 spans 16 amino acids. V was clipped by 0 bases and J by 5 bases, with 19 bases between them. The CDR3 is CSVEDRGQKDSYGYTF. Here the CDR3 DNA reads TGCAGCGTTGAAGATCGTGGACAGAAAGATTCTTATGGCTACACCTTC.

The chain combines TRBV29-1 with TRBJ2-7; D gene ambiguous. Germline V CDR1 and CDR2: SQVTM, ANQGSEA. The V and J ends lost 6 bases and 3 bases respectively, with 15 bases between them. The length of the CDR3 is 13 residues. The CDR3 reads CSVLWMDFYEQYF. Written as DNA, the CDR3 is TGCAGCGTCCTATGGATGGATTTCTACGAGCAGTACTTC.

This chain links TRBV7-6 with TRBJ2-1, with TRBD1 matching 9 bases. The germline V gene has CDR1 SGHVS and CDR2 FNYEAQ. The junction had 5 bases not matched to a gene; V was cut back by 5 bases and J by 6 bases. CDR3 length equals 14 residues. Here the CDR3 DNA reads TGTGCCAGCAGCACCGGGACAGGGAGCAATGAGCAGTTCTTC. Protein product: CASSTGTGSNEQFF.

This clonotype was found a few times. The gene calls are TRBV7-8 and TRBJ2-7; D remains ambiguous. Per the germline V gene, CDR1 is SGHVS and CDR2 is FQNEAQ. The CDR3 has 14 amino acids. Trimming cost V 5 bases and J 7 bases, with 18 bases left between them. CDR3 loop: CASSPSADSDEQYF. The CDR3 coding sequence is TGTGCCAGCAGCCCCTCGGCGGATTCAGATGAGCAGTACTTC.

This clonotype showed up just a few times. CDR3 region: CASSYSGQSSYNEQFF. CDR3 DNA sequence: TGTGCCAGCAGTTACTCGGGACAGAGTTCCTACAATGAGCAGTTCTTC. This chain links TRBV6-5 with TRBJ2-1; TRBD1 matches at 7 bases. V was pared by 0 bases and J by 1 base, with 3 bases of the junction left unmatched. CDR1 and CDR2 (germline): MNHEY, SVGAGI. The CDR3 has 16 amino acids.

This clonotype was seen a handful of times. The genes are TRBV4-1 and TRBJ2-1; D gene unclear. Germline V gives CDR1 MGHRA, CDR2 YSYEKL. The CDR3 contains 14 residues. Trimming stripped 4 bases from V and 3 bases from J, with 10 bases between. DNA of the CDR3: TGCGCCAGCAGCCCAAGAGTCTACTACAATGAGCAGTTCTTC. Amino acid sequence: CASSPRVYYNEQFF.

The rearrangement uses TRBV20-1 and TRBJ2-1; D is possibly TRBD2 (6 bases). CDR3 size: 15 residues. V was shortened by 0 bases and J by 7 bases, with 16 bases between the two germline ends. Germline values: CDR1 DFQATT, CDR2 SNEGSKA (reference sequence). In DNA form, the CDR3 reads TGCAGTGCTAGAGATTTGAGACTAGTCGGTAATGAGCAGTTCTTC. Translating it yields CSARDLRLVGNEQFF.

This clonotype was detected a few times. This chain links TRBV5-1 with TRBJ2-7; D is possibly TRBD2 (6 bases). The V gene's germline CDR1 is SGHRS and CDR2 YFSETQ. V dropped 7 bases and J dropped 2 bases, with 13 bases sitting between them. The CDR3 extends over 13 amino acids. CDR3 residues: CASQRRGPYEQYF. The CDR3 DNA reads as TGCGCCAGCCAGCGGAGGGGCCCCTACGAGCAGTACTTC.

This clonotype was detected many times. The genes are TRBV12-3 or TRBV12-4 and TRBJ2-7; TRBD2 aligns across 11 bases. CDR3 length: 14 amino acids. V was clipped by 4 bases and J by 2 bases; unmatched bases: 1. CDR3 in DNA: TGTGCCAGCAGTTCGGGACTAGCGGCCTACGAGCAGTACTTC. As protein: CASSSGLAAYEQYF.

The chain is built from TRBV5-1 and TRBJ1-5, with TRBD1 matching 9 bases. Unmatched junction bases numbered 0, after V lost 0 bases and J lost 2 bases. Germline V gene lookup returns CDR1 SGHRS and CDR2 YFSETQ. The CDR3 consists of 15 residues. CDR3 sequence: CASSLGTGGNQPQHF. The CDR3 DNA follows: TGCGCCAGCAGCTTGGGGACAGGGGGCAATCAGCCCCAGCATTTT.

In this sample, this clonotype turned up a few times. The chain uses TRBV29-1 and TRBJ1-2; the match to TRBD1 covers 7 bases. J gave up 4 bases and V 3 bases, and 11 bases lay outside the gene matches. CDR3 size: 15 residues. The germline V gene encodes CDR1 SQVTM and CDR2 ANQGSEA. The CDR3 DNA sequence: TGCAGCGTTGACAACCTTAGGACAGGAGGCTATGGCTACACCTTC. This sequence encodes CSVDNLRTGGYGYTF. Combining the CDR3 with reference TRBV29-1 and TRBJ1-2 gives the whole variable domain SAVISQKPSRDICQRGTSLTIQCQVDSQVTMMFWYRQQPGQSLTLIATANQGSEATYESGFVIDKFPISRPNLTFSTLTVSNMSPEDSSIYLCSVDNLRTGGYGYTFGSGTRLTVV.

V is TRBV5-1 and J is TRBJ2-2; 13 positions match TRBD2. This CDR3 comprises 16 residues. After removal of 6 bases from V and 5 bases from J, the junction contained 7 bases not matched to a gene. Germline V lookup: CDR1 SGHRS, CDR2 YFSETQ. The CDR3 coding sequence is TGCGCCAGCAAGGAACGACTAGCGGGAGGTACCGGGGAGCTGTTTTTT. It is translated as CASKERLAGGTGELFF. Looking up the rest from reference TRBV5-1 and TRBJ2-2 gives the full variable domain: KAGVTQTPRYLIKTRGQQVTLSCSPISGHRSVSWYQQTPGQGLQFLFEYFSETQRNKGNFPGRFSGRQFSNSRSEMNVSTLELGDSALYLCASKERLAGGTGELFFGEGSRLTVL.

The chain carries TRBV4-3 and TRBJ2-3, with 8 bases matching TRBD1. The CDR3 consists of 16 residues. Per the germline V gene, CDR1 is LGHNA and CDR2 is YSLEER. With V trimmed by 0 bases and J by 4 bases, 6 bases remained unmatched. The CDR3 coding sequence is TGCGCCAGCAGCCAAGACTTAGGACAGGGCGCAGATACGCAGTATTTT. Its translation: CASSQDLGQGADTQYF.

The gene calls are TRBV7-2 and TRBJ2-7; 7 bases line up with TRBD2. Per germline, CDR1 SGHTA and CDR2 FQGNSA. V was pared by 5 bases and J by 6 bases, with 7 bases of the junction left unmatched. This CDR3 region has 13 residues. The CDR3 sequence: CASSPTGTIEQYF. In nucleotides, the CDR3 is TGTGCCAGCAGCCCGACGGGGACTATCGAGCAGTACTTC.

This rearrangement joins TRBV27 to TRBJ1-1; maybe TRBD1 (6 bases). The CDR3 has 14 amino acids. V was trimmed by 2 bases and J by 4 bases, leaving 11 bases between them. Germline V gene lookup returns CDR1 MNHEY and CDR2 SMNVEV (reference sequence). DNA for the CDR3: TGTGCCAGCAGTTTAAGCGGGGGGGCCACTGAAGCTTTCTTT. This sequence encodes CASSLSGGATEAFF.